The present T cell receptor (beta chain) was sequenced within a study of spatial heterogeneity in lung cancer. Study overall: The study consistently detected more beta-chain than alpha-chain sequences. Broader study findings: Expanded alpha and beta TCR counts within tumors tracked tumor mutation counts.

Documented time point: sample taken at primary tumor resection. In each case, whole RNA from tumor, nontumor lung or frozen PBMC was sequenced unsorted. The germline V gene encodes CDR1 SGHRS and CDR2 YFSETQ. The CDR3 consists of 15 residues. V trimming: 3 bases; J trimming: 4 bases; junction bases outside the gene matches: 5. By share of the sample, this clonotype is medium-sized. Its antigen is undetermined. Since it is a stray read in a library aimed at alpha chains, this beta chain has a size that is not meaningful. MiXCR, applied by TCRdb to the 5' RACE reads, yields one record per CDR3 protein. The repertoire holds about 6,000 distinct CDR3 sequences, with approximately 15% as singletons.

Sequencing was performed on lung tumor tissue, taken at surgery. This TCR was recovered from a male donor with early-stage non-small cell lung cancer. The V and J genes are TRBV5-1 and TRBJ2-5, with 11 bases fitting TRBD2. The CDR3 DNA sequence: TGCGCCAGCAGCTCTCCGGGACTAGCGGTAGAGACCCAGTACTTC. It codes for CASSSPGLAVETQYF. The whole variable domain, remainder taken from reference TRBV5-1 and TRBJ2-5, is KAGVTQTPRYLIKTRGQQVTLSCSPISGHRSVSWYQQTPGQGLQFLFEYFSETQRNKGNFPGRFSGRQFSNSRSEMNVSTLELGDSALYLCASSSPGLAVETQYFGPGTRLLVL.